This note documents a single TCR beta chain sequence. Profiling relied on immunoSEQ multiplex PCR, and the TCRdb table lists in-frame clones only, not all of them. Of 160,000 or so clones listed, about nine tenths are singletons. The data were taken from a study of blood T cell repertoires in COVID-19. Across the whole study: The United States, Italy and Spain were the sources of the acute and convalescent COVID-19 samples.

Losses at the gene ends were 8 bases for V and 1 base for J; bases not matched to a gene: 4. CDR3 length equals 14 residues. Germline CDR1 and CDR2: ENHRY and SYGVKD. What was sequenced was peripheral blood. The V call is TRBV10-3, the J call TRBJ1-1; 10 nucleotides match TRBD1. The receptor comes from a woman aged 50 to 60 with acute or convalescent COVID-19. The chain's CDR3 is CAIRTGGWNTEAFF. CDR3 bases: TGTGCCATCCGGACAGGGGGGTGGAACACTGAAGCTTTCTTT.